This TCR beta chain was retrieved from a study of post-analysis software for immune sequencing data. Study-level results: Patients carried several TRBV segments more frequently than controls did, and TRBV5-6, TRBV5-1 and TRBV20-1 were among them.

Built from TCR beta cDNA, the libraries had unique molecular identifiers in them. MiXCR was run by TCRdb on the PCR reads, yielding one entry per CDR3 protein. The sample records about 540,000 distinct CDR3 sequences, roughly 34% being singletons. The CDR3 runs 16 residues. Germline lookup yields CDR1 SGDLS and CDR2 YYNGEE. V lost 0 bases to trimming and J lost 1 base, with 13 bases between them. About this clonotype itself: The antigen remains undetermined.

This sequence was found in a girl under 18 with multiple sclerosis. Sequencing used blood. The chain couples TRBV9 to TRBJ2-5, with D perhaps TRBD1 (6 bases). The DNA of the CDR3 is TGTGCCAGCAGCGTAGGTCGGGACAACCTCCAAGAGACCCAGTACTTC. Translation: CASSVGRDNLQETQYF. Using reference TRBV9 and TRBJ2-5 for the parts outside the CDR3, the full variable domain is DSGVTQTPKHLITATGQRVTLRCSPRSGDLSVYWYQQSLDQGLQFLIQYYNGEERAKGNILERFSAQQFPDLHSELNLSSLELGDSALYFCASSVGRDNLQETQYFGPGTRLLVL.